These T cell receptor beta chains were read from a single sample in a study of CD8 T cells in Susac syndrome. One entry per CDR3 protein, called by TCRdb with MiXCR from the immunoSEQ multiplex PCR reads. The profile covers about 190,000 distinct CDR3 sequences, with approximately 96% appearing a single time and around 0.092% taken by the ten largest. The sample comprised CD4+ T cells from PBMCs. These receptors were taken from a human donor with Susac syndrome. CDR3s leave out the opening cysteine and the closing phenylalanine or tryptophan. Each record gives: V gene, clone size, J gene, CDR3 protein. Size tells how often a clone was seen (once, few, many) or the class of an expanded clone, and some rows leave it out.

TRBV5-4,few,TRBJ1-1,ASSQTGGTEAF
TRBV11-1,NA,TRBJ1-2,ASSGGDYGYT
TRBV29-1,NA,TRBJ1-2,SVWQNYGYT
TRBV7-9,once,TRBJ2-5,ASSRMVKETQY
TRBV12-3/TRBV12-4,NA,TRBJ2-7,ASSLSPSGGAYEQY
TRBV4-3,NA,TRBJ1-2,ASSLSPQSLRGYT
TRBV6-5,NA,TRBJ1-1,ATRRGGTEAF
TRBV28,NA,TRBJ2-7,ATGTGWPYEQY
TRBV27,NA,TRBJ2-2,ASSPTQNTGELF
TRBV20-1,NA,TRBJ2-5,SARVRETQY
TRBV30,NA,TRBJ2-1,AWGQDGRNEQF
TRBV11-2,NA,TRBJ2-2,ASSLHRDGGELF
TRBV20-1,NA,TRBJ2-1,SAEGASSYNEQF
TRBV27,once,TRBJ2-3,ASSLIPTGTTDTQY
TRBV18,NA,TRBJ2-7,ASSPPRGSYEQY
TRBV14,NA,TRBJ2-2,ASSQDHIGELF
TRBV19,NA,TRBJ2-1,ASSISNEQF
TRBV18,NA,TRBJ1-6,ASSPEGNYNSPLH
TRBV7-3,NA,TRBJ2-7,ASSIGAENSYEQY
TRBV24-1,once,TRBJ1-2,ATSDPGRNYGYT
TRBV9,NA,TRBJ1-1,ASSVLPGGGLPAF
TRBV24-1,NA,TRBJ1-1,ATSDLRMWAF
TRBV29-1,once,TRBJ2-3,SVDGGDTQY
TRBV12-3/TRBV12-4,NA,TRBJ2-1,ASRTLENEQF
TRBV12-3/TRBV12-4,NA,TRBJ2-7,ASTRTGGEQY
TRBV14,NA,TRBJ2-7,ASSQWTSGVDYEQY
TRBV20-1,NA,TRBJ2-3,SASPLAGTDTQY
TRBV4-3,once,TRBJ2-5,ASSQGVAGGQETQY
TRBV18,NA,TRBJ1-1,ASSSGQDTEAF
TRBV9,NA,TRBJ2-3,ASSVWGLTDTQY
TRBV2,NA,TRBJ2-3,ASSGRLAGADTQY
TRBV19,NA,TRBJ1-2,ASSDQGPNGYT
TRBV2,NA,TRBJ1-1,ASSVRTEAF
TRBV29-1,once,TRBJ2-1,SALTGNPNNEQF
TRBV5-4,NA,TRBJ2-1,ASSLAGPTYNEQF